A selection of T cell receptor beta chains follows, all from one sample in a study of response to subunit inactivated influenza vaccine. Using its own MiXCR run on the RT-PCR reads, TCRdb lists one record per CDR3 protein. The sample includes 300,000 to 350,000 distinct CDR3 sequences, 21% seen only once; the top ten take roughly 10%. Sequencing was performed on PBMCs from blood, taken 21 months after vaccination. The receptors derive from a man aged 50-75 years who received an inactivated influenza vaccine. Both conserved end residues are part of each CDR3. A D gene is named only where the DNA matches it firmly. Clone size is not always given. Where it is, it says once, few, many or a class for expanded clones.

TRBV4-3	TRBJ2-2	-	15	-	CASSQGSGTTGELFF	TGCGCCAGCAGCCAAGGGTCGGGAACCACCGGGGAGCTGTTTTTT
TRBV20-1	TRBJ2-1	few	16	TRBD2	CSASRSGGASYNEQFF	TGCAGTGCTAGTAGAAGCGGGGGGGCCTCCTACAATGAGCAGTTCTTC
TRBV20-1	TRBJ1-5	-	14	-	CSAQSPTGNQPQHF	TGCAGTGCCCAGAGCCCCACGGGCAATCAGCCCCAGCATTTT
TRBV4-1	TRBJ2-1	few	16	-	CASSQPRQGAYNEQFF	TGCGCCAGCAGCCAACCCCGCCAGGGTGCCTACAATGAGCAGTTCTTC
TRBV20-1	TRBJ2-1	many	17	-	CSAKDRTGPSSYNEQFF	TGCAGTGCTAAGGACAGAACAGGGCCGAGCTCCTACAATGAGCAGTTCTTC
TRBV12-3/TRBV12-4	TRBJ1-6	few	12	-	CASSIVGSPLHF	TGTGCCAGCAGTATCGTAGGTTCACCCCTCCACTTT
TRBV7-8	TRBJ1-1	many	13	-	CASSTTVNTEAFF	TGTGCCAGCAGCACGACGGTGAACACTGAAGCTTTCTTT
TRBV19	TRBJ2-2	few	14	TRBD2	CASSIGGGTGELFF	TGTGCCAGTAGTATCGGGGGGGGCACCGGGGAGCTGTTTTTT
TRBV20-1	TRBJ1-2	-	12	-	CSARGTNYGYTF	TGCAGTGCCCGCGGAACTAACTATGGCTACACCTTC
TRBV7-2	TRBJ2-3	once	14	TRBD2	CASSRMGGTDTQYF	TGTGCCAGCAGTAGAATGGGGGGGACAGATACGCAGTATTTT
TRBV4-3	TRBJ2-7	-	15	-	CASSQDGYGTYEQYF	TGCGCCAGCAGCCAAGATGGTTATGGAACCTACGAGCAGTACTTC
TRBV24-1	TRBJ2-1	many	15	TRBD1	CATSVPGTGRNEQFF	TGTGCCACCAGCGTACCCGGGACAGGCCGCAATGAGCAGTTCTTC
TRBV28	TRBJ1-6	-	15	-	CASRMGGSGNSPLHF	TGTGCCAGCAGAATGGGGGGATCGGGTAATTCACCCCTCCACTTT
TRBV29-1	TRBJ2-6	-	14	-	CSVLRSAGANVLTF	TGCAGCGTACTAAGGTCGGCTGGGGCCAACGTCCTGACTTTC
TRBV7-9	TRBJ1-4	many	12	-	CASSFNFGKVFF	TGTGCCAGCAGCTTTAATTTCGGAAAGGTGTTTTTT
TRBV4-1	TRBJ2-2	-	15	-	CASSQAVSVAGELFF	TGCGCCAGCAGCCAAGCGGTATCCGTCGCCGGGGAGCTGTTTTTT
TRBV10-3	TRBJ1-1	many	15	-	CAISASGGMNTEAFF	TGTGCCATCAGTGCGAGTGGAGGGATGAACACTGAAGCTTTCTTT
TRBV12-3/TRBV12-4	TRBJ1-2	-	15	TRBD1	CASSSSPDRVYGYTF	TGTGCCAGCAGTTCGAGCCCTGACAGGGTCTATGGCTACACCTTC
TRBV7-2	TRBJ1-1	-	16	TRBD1	CASSLAQGDTNTEAFF	TGTGCCAGCAGCTTAGCCCAGGGGGACACGAACACTGAAGCTTTCTTT
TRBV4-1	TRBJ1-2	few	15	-	CASSQQTQGWYGYTF	TGCGCCAGCAGCCAACAGACCCAGGGGTGGTATGGCTACACCTTC
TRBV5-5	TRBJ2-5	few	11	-	CASTLWWAQYF	TGTGCCAGCACCCTGTGGTGGGCCCAGTACTTC
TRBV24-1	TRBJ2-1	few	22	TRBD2	CATSDSSFTGTSGKGLNNEQFF	TGTGCCACCAGTGATTCCTCCTTCACCGGGACTAGCGGGAAAGGGCTGAACAATGAGCAGTTCTTC
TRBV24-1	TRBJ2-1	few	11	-	CATSARDEQFF	TGTGCCACCAGTGCTCGGGATGAGCAGTTCTTC
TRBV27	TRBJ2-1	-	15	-	CASSLLGVSYNEQFF	TGTGCCAGCAGTTTATTGGGGGTCTCCTACAATGAGCAGTTCTTC
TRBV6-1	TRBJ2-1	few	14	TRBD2	CASSSGLAGDEQFF	TGTGCCAGCAGTAGTGGACTAGCGGGCGATGAGCAGTTCTTC
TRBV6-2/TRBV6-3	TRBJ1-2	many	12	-	CASRDSLYGYTF	TGTGCCAGCAGGGACAGTCTCTATGGCTACACCTTC
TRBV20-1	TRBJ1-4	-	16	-	CSAREGSGATNEKLFF	TGCAGTGCTAGAGAAGGCAGCGGAGCAACTAATGAAAAACTGTTTTTT
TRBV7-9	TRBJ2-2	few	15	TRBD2	CASSYAGANTGELFF	TGTGCCAGCAGCTATGCGGGAGCCAACACCGGGGAGCTGTTTTTT
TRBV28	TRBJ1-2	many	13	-	CASSFRAGRGYTF	TGTGCCAGCAGTTTCCGGGCAGGTCGAGGCTACACCTTC
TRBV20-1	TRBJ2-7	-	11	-	CSVGQLYEQYF	TGCAGTGTGGGCCAACTATACGAGCAGTACTTC
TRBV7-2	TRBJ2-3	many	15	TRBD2	CASSLLAGGTDTQYF	TGTGCCAGTAGTCTTCTAGCGGGAGGAACAGATACGCAGTATTTT
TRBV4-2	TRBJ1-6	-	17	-	CASSQDWGRPADSPLHF	TGTGCCAGCAGCCAAGATTGGGGGCGACCCGCCGATTCACCCCTCCACTTT
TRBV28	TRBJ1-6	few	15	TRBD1	CASSGTGLLDSPLHF	TGTGCCAGCAGTGGGACAGGGTTGTTGGATTCACCCCTCCACTTT
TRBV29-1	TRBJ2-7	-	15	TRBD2	CSVEHGAGRGSEQYF	TGCAGCGTTGAACACGGGGCAGGGAGGGGAAGCGAGCAGTACTTC
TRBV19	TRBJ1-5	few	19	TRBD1	CASSIDRDRAMNSNQPQHF	TGTGCCAGTAGTATAGACCGGGACAGGGCGATGAATAGCAATCAGCCCCAGCATTTT
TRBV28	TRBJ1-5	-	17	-	CASSSAGAGNSNQPQHF	TGTGCCAGCAGTTCCGCCGGGGCAGGGAATAGCAATCAGCCCCAGCATTTT
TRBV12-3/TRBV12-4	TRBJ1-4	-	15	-	CASSRDGLTNEKLFF	TGTGCCAGCAGCAGGGATGGACTGACTAATGAAAAACTGTTTTTT
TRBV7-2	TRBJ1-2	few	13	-	CASSPGMSYGYTF	TGTGCCAGCAGCCCAGGGATGTCCTATGGCTACACCTTC
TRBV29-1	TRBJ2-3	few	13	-	CGFVQPLTDTQYF	TGCGGGTTTGTGCAGCCTCTCACAGATACGCAGTATTTT
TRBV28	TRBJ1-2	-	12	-	CASSLQAGGYTF	TGTGCCAGCAGTTTGCAGGCGGGGGGCTACACCTTC
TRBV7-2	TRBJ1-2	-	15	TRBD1	CASSLGTGQRYGYTF	TGTGCCAGCAGCTTAGGGACAGGGCAGAGATATGGCTACACCTTC
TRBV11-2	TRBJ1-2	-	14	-	CASSFQDSNYGYTF	TGTGCCAGCAGCTTCCAGGACTCTAACTATGGCTACACCTTC
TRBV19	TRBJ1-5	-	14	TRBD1	CASSADRGKGPQHF	TGTGCCAGTAGTGCGGACAGGGGTAAGGGTCCCCAGCATTTT
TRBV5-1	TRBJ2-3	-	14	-	CASSLEVGADTQYF	TGCGCCAGCAGCTTGGAGGTAGGAGCAGATACGCAGTATTTT
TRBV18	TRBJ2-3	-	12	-	CASSPGVFTQYF	TGTGCCAGCTCACCCGGAGTTTTTACGCAGTATTTT
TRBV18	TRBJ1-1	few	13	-	CASSPIGETEAFF	TGTGCCAGCTCACCAATTGGAGAGACTGAAGCTTTCTTT
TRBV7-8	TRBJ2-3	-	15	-	CASSLVGKGPDTQYF	TGTGCCAGCAGCTTAGTGGGGAAGGGGCCAGATACGCAGTATTTT
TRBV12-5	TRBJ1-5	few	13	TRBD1	CASAAQGNQPQHF	TGTGCTAGCGCCGCACAGGGGAATCAGCCCCAGCATTTT